Below, one TCR beta chain is given with its context. Possible read error: a much larger clone is one base away. RNA transcripts served as the template for amplifying TCR beta CDR3 regions. The primer set for the first-round RT-PCR of the TCR CDR3 was HTBI. Each CDR3 protein gets one entry after TCRdb re-called the multiplex PCR reads with MiXCR. The sample holds approximately 640,000 distinct CDR3 sequences; 45% are singletons and the top ten take about 7.2%. The data derive from a study of T cells in Graves' hyperthyroidism and ophthalmopathy. Sequenced material: peripheral blood or thyroid tissue (not recorded which). The TCR was taken from an adult man with Graves' disease, either hyperthyroidism or ophthalmopathy (not recorded which).

The CDR3 coding sequence is TGTGCCAGTAGGCCACAGGTCGCTGGGGCCAACGTCCTGACTTTC. It translates to CASRPQVAGANVLTF. This sequence joins TRBV19 and TRBJ2-6; possible D gene TRBD1, 5 bases. Germline V gives CDR1 LNHDA, CDR2 SQIVND (reference sequence). Trimming pared 6 bases from V and 2 bases from J, leaving 11 bases between. The length of the CDR3 is 15 residues.